The source of this TCR beta chain is a study of cytomegalovirus exposure and HLA in healthy donors. Clones were sequenced by immunoSEQ multiplex PCR, and TCRdb holds only the in-frame ones, with some missing. The top ten hold around 1.9% of the sample, which has roughly 100,000 clones, less than 90% seen once. The CDR3 loop spans 12 amino acids. The V end was cut by 8 bases, the J end by 0 bases, with 7 bases between. The germline V gene encodes CDR1 MDHEN and CDR2 SYDVKM. The source is a woman aged 18 to 35 in good health and CMV-seropositive. The rearrangement joins TRBV28 to TRBJ1-2; D not resolved. The specimen was PBMCs. CDR3 DNA sequence: TGTGCCAGCTCCCTCTCTAACTATGGCTACACCTTC. This encodes CASSLSNYGYTF.